This T cell receptor beta chain was sequenced in a study of T cells expressing NK-cell markers. Whole-study context: Cells sorted as CD3+CD56+NKG2C+, CD3+CD56+NKG2C- and CD3+CD56-NKG2C+ T cells supplied the TCR beta repertoires. Seropositivity for HCMV was found in seven of the eight sequenced donors, with one seronegative.

CDR1 is SGHRS, CDR2 YFSETQ, per germline. The CDR3 has 15 amino acids. TCRdb reanalyzed the 5' RACE reads and collapses them to one entry per CDR3 protein, without DNA. Recorded for this sample: roughly 160,000 distinct CDR3 sequences. The specimen sequenced was blood T cells: a sorted CD56 or NKG2C T cell subset, CD4+ or CD8+ T cells, or bulk PBMC T cells (not recorded which). The sequence was obtained from a woman aged 18 to 75 in good health. This chain joins TRBV5-1 and TRBJ2-7; the TRBD1 assignment by TCRdb is unverifiable without DNA. The CDR3 sequence is CASSLGRGLREEQYF.